This passage covers 27 T cell receptor beta chains from one sample sequenced in a study of T-cell memory formation after mild COVID-19 (dated by TCRdb to the early 2020s). Library preparation employed 5' RACE. Sequencing took place on an Illumina NovaSeq 6000. The public reads were reprocessed in TCRdb via fastp at Q25 and MiXCR, keeping in-frame beta chains. Every entry covers one CDR3 protein and lists the most common genes and DNA from its rows. The sample table lists about 140,000 distinct CDR3 sequences, about 14% of them with a count of one. The leading ten clones occupy roughly 14% of the sample. Sequencing was done on a sample of PBMCs or a T cell subset sorted from them (not recorded which). These receptor sequences come from an adult woman who had mild COVID-19 (a few samples of this study predate the infection). The sample titles of this study are shuffled in the database, so cell type and time point are left out; the donor was told from shared clones.

This clonotype was seen more than once but under ten times. This chain links TRBV5-1 with TRBJ2-7; D might be TRBD1 or TRBD2, each matching 5 bases. V lost 0 bases to trimming and J lost 5 bases, with 12 bases between them. Germline V lookup: CDR1 SGHRS, CDR2 YFSETQ. This CDR3 spans 14 amino acids. In DNA, the CDR3 is TGCGCCAGCAGCTTGGAAGGCAGGGACCACGAGCAGTACTTC. Its translation: CASSLEGRDHEQYF.

This clonotype was counted only a few times. This chain links TRBV6-5 with TRBJ2-7, with 7 bases that match TRBD1. V shed 6 bases, J shed 2 bases, and the junction held 10 bases outside the gene matches. The germline gives CDR1 MNHEY, CDR2 SVGAGI. This CDR3 region has 15 residues. This CDR3 reads CASSIDREQTYEQYF. In DNA, the CDR3 is TGTGCCAGCAGCATTGACAGGGAACAAACCTACGAGCAGTACTTC.

This clonotype has just a few counts. The chain is built from TRBV2 and TRBJ2-1; 8 nucleotides agree with TRBD1. Trimming took 6 bases from V and 6 from J; bases not matched to a gene: 1. This CDR3 spans 12 amino acids. CDR1 is SNHLY and CDR2 is FYNNEI in the germline V gene. The CDR3 DNA sequence: TGTGCCAGCAGGGACAGGGCCAATGAGCAGTTCTTC. Translated: CASRDRANEQFF.

V usage is TRBV29-1 and J usage is TRBJ2-7; possible D gene TRBD1, 5 bases. Germline values: CDR1 SQVTM, CDR2 ANQGSEA. Deletions cut 1 base from V and 2 bases from J, with 12 bases between. This CDR3 comprises 14 residues. The CDR3 coding sequence is TGCAGCGTTGAAGTACGTGACAGTCCCTACGAGCAGTACTTC. This gives the protein CSVEVRDSPYEQYF.

This clonotype showed up just a few times. This CDR3 reads CASSPTNRGSGGYTF. In nucleotides, the CDR3 is TGTGCCAGCAGTCCCACAAACAGGGGGAGTGGCGGCTACACCTTC. The J gene is TRBJ1-2, the V gene TRBV12-3 or TRBV12-4; the match to TRBD1 covers 8 bases. The V gene end was trimmed by 5 bases and the J gene end by 8 bases; junction bases not matched to a gene: 13. The CDR3 totals 15 residues.

The sample holds many counts of this clonotype. The rearrangement links TRBV30 to TRBJ2-1, with D perhaps being TRBD1 or TRBD2 (6 bases each). V lost 2 bases, J lost 4 bases, and 12 bases lay in between. The germline CDR1 and CDR2 sequences are GTSNPN and SVGIG (reference sequence). The CDR3 length is 14 residues. CDR3 sequence (DNA): TGTGCCTGGAGTAGCTGGGGGGCTTACAATGAGCAGTTCTTC. Translating gives CAWSSWGAYNEQFF.

This clonotype was seen more than once but under ten times. The chain is built from TRBV7-9 and TRBJ1-1; D uncertain. The germline V and J ends were trimmed by 8 bases and 3 bases, with 10 bases remaining between them. This CDR3 is built from 12 residues. Germline V gene sequence: CDR1 SEHNR, CDR2 FQNEAQ (reference sequence). The CDR3 region is CASSGSYTEAFF. The CDR3 DNA follows: TGTGCCAGCTCAGGATCGTACACTGAAGCTTTCTTT.

This chain joins TRBV6-5 and TRBJ1-3; no definite D call. Germline V CDR1 and CDR2: MNHEY, SVGAGI. Deletions cut 6 bases from V and 0 bases from J, with 12 bases between. This CDR3 has 15 amino acids. In nucleotides, the CDR3 is TGTGCCAGCAGGATGGACGGGAACTCTGGAAACACCATATATTTT. Amino acid sequence: CASRMDGNSGNTIYF.

The chain combines TRBV12-3 or TRBV12-4 with TRBJ2-5; TRBD2 matches 11 bases. This CDR3 has 15 residues. J was trimmed by 3 bases and V by 4 bases; bases with no gene match: 4. The CDR3 region has the DNA TGTGCCAGCAGTTCCCATAGCGGGGGGGAAGAGACCCAGTACTTC. It specifies CASSSHSGGEETQYF.

This clonotype was counted only a few times. The chain has TRBV5-1 and TRBJ2-1; perhaps TRBD2 as D (7 bases). V was shortened by 2 bases and J by 3 bases, with 12 bases between the two germline ends. The CDR3 runs 15 residues. Germline V CDR1 and CDR2: SGHRS, YFSETQ. CDR3 DNA sequence: TGCGCCAGCAGCTTAGGGGGAGGGGACTACAATGAGCAGTTCTTC. Amino acids: CASSLGGGDYNEQFF.

The J gene is TRBJ2-3, the V gene TRBV18, with no clear D. The CDR3 runs 16 residues. Trimming took off 3 bases at V and 4 bases at J, with 17 bases between the two ends. In germline, CDR1 is KGHSH, CDR2 LQKENI. The DNA of the CDR3 is TGTGCCAGCTCACCCCCCGAGCCCCTCCCACCAGATACGCAGTATTTT. Its protein is CASSPPEPLPPDTQYF.

A few counts support this clonotype. The gene calls are TRBV7-2 and TRBJ2-1; a weak D match, TRBD1 (5 bases). The CDR3 loop spans 13 amino acids. Germline values: CDR1 SGHTA, CDR2 FQGNSA. V was clipped by 8 bases and J by 8 bases, with 16 bases between them. The CDR3 sequence: CASRIQVRDEQFF. DNA for the CDR3: TGTGCCAGCCGAATACAGGTTAGGGATGAGCAGTTCTTC.

This clonotype turned up a few times. V usage is TRBV28 and J usage is TRBJ1-4; no reliable D call. The length of the CDR3 is 15 residues. Germline values: CDR1 MDHEN, CDR2 SYDVKM. V was pared by 3 bases and J by 0 bases, with 8 bases between. CDR3 bases: TGTGCCAGCAGTTTTCCAGCTGCAACTAATGAAAAACTGTTTTTT. This encodes CASSFPAATNEKLFF.

V gene TRBV5-1 combines with J gene TRBJ2-3; D is undetermined. Trimming stripped 0 bases from V and 4 bases from J, with 15 bases between. The CDR3 spans 16 residues. Germline V gives CDR1 SGHRS, CDR2 YFSETQ. The CDR3 nucleotides are TGCGCCAGCAGCTTGGCCGGTGGGGTGCGATCAGATACGCAGTATTTT. It yields the protein CASSLAGGVRSDTQYF.

This clonotype was detected a few times. The rearrangement joins TRBV20-1 to TRBJ1-4; D perhaps matches TRBD1 (5 bases). V was cut by 5 bases and J by 8 bases, with 21 bases left in between. CDR3 length equals 15 residues. CDR1 is DFQATT and CDR2 is SNEGSKA in the germline V gene (reference sequence). CDR3 sequence reads: CSARMTGRPEEKLFF. CDR3 bases: TGCAGTGCTCGTATGACGGGGCGTCCGGAGGAAAAACTGTTTTTT.

This clonotype has just a few counts. This chain links TRBV15 with TRBJ2-7; D gene ambiguous. V was cut by 0 bases and J by 6 bases, with 9 bases left in between. Per germline, CDR1 LNHNV and CDR2 YYDKDF (reference sequence). There are 13 residues in the CDR3. DNA for the CDR3: TGTGCCACCAGCAGAGATAAGGGTGGCGAGCAGTACTTC. It yields the protein CATSRDKGGEQYF.

This chain uses TRBV7-3 with TRBJ2-3, with TRBD2 matching 12 bases. Germline CDR1 and CDR2: SGHTA and FQGTGA. Trimming removed 2 bases from V and 0 bases from J; junction bases left unmatched: 3. The CDR3 contains 17 residues. The CDR3 DNA follows: TGTGCCAGCAGCTTAGAGACTAGCGGGAGAAGCACAGATACGCAGTATTTT. It codes for CASSLETSGRSTDTQYF. Filled out from reference TRBV7-3 and TRBJ2-3, the complete variable domain reads GAGVSQTPSNKVTEKGKYVELRCDPISGHTALYWYRQSLGQGPEFLIYFQGTGAADDSGLPNDRFFAVRPEGSVSTLKIQRTERGDSAVYLCASSLETSGRSTDTQYFGPGTRLTVL.

In this sample, this clonotype turned up a few times. V is TRBV11-2 and J is TRBJ1-5; possibly TRBD1 for D (6 bases). V was cut by 0 bases and J by 4 bases, with 13 bases left in between. Germline V CDR1 and CDR2: SGHAT, FQNNGV. The CDR3 is 16 amino acids. The CDR3 sequence is CASSLDPRTANQPQHF. The DNA of the CDR3 is TGTGCCAGCAGCTTAGATCCTAGGACAGCGAATCAGCCCCAGCATTTT.

The rearrangement joins TRBV4-1 to TRBJ2-1; 11 bases are a match to TRBD2. Trimming removed 1 base from V and 7 bases from J; junction bases left unmatched: 3. The germline CDR1 and CDR2 sequences are MGHRA and YSYEKL. This CDR3 spans 15 amino acids. CDR3 sequence reads: CASSQGTSGGNEQFF. The DNA of the CDR3 is TGCGCCAGCAGCCAAGGAACTAGCGGGGGAAATGAGCAGTTCTTC.

The chain recombines TRBV27 with TRBJ1-2; tentative D call: TRBD1 (6 bases). The germline V gene encodes CDR1 MNHEY and CDR2 SMNVEV (reference sequence). Trimming stripped 6 bases from V and 4 bases from J, with 12 bases between. The CDR3 consists of 13 residues. DNA for the CDR3: TGTGCCAGCAGATCACAGGGCGTCTATGGCTACACCTTC. As protein: CASRSQGVYGYTF.

The chain is built from TRBV24-1 and TRBJ2-2; 7 nucleotides align to TRBD2. V shed 1 base and J 3 bases; nucleotides not matched to a gene: 4. The CDR3 length is 16 residues. Germline values: CDR1 KGHDR, CDR2 SFDVKD. The CDR3 is CATSDLSGEYTGELFF. The CDR3 coding sequence is TGTGCCACCAGTGATTTAAGCGGGGAGTACACCGGGGAGCTGTTTTTT.

This clonotype was recorded at least ten times. The chain employs TRBV4-3 and TRBJ2-7; D is ambiguous. This CDR3 comprises 14 residues. CDR1 and CDR2 (germline): LGHNA, YSLEER. Trimming shortened V by 4 bases and J by 1 base, and 11 bases separated the two germline ends. CDR3 in DNA: TGCGCCAGCAGCCCACTTCCGACATCCTACGAGCAGTACTTC. Protein sequence: CASSPLPTSYEQYF.

The V call is TRBV12-3 or TRBV12-4, the J call TRBJ1-5; 10 bases fit TRBD1. The CDR3 runs 17 residues. The ends lost 5 bases at V and 1 base at J; junction bases unmatched: 8. CDR3 coding DNA: TGTGCCAGCAGTCCGGACAGGGGGGTTATGAGCAATCAGCCCCAGCATTTT. It specifies CASSPDRGVMSNQPQHF.

This clonotype was picked up many times. The chain has TRBV6-5 and TRBJ2-2, with 8 bases aligning to TRBD2. With V trimmed by 6 bases and J by 0 bases, 12 bases remained unmatched. CDR1 and CDR2 (germline): MNHEY, SVGAGI. The CDR3 loop spans 18 amino acids. The CDR3 here is CASSPPPSTSANTGELFF. CDR3 sequence (DNA): TGTGCCAGCAGCCCCCCTCCCTCGACTAGCGCGAACACCGGGGAGCTGTTTTTT.

The V call is TRBV27, the J call TRBJ2-2, with 10 bases matching TRBD1. V lost 2 bases and J lost 7; bases outside the gene matches: 4. The CDR3 extends over 15 amino acids. Germline CDR1 reads MNHEY; CDR2 reads SMNVEV (reference sequence). CDR3 nucleotides: TGTGCCAGCAGTTTACGACAGGGGGCCGGCGGGGAGCTGTTTTTT. It is translated as CASSLRQGAGGELFF.

The rearrangement joins TRBV27 to TRBJ2-5; either TRBD1 or TRBD2 may fit D (6 bases each). The germline CDR1 and CDR2 sequences are MNHEY and SMNVEV (reference sequence). V was cut by 4 bases and J by 6 bases, with 18 bases left in between. This CDR3 has 15 amino acids. This CDR3 reads CASSWRSGGKKTQYF. The CDR3 nucleotides read TGTGCCAGCAGTTGGCGGTCCGGGGGCAAGAAGACCCAGTACTTC.

This clonotype was picked up a small number of times. The chain couples TRBV5-1 to TRBJ2-7; D remains unclear. Trimming took 1 base from V and 1 from J, leaving 12 bases between them. The length of the CDR3 is 15 residues. From germline, CDR1 is SGHRS and CDR2 YFSETQ. The chain's CDR3 is CASSLFSVRSYEQYF. CDR3 in DNA: TGCGCCAGCAGCTTGTTTTCCGTCCGGTCCTACGAGCAGTACTTC.